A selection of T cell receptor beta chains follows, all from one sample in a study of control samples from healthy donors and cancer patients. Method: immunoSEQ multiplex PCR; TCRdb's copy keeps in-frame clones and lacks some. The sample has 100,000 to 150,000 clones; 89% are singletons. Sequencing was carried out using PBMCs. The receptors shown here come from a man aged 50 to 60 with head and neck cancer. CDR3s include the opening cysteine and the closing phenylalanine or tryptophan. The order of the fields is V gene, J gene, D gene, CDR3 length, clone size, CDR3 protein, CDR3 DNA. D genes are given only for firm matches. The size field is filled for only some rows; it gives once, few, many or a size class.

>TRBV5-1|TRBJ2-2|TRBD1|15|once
CASSGGQGVTGELFF
TGCGCCAGCAGCGGCGGACAGGGAGTCACCGGGGAGCTGTTTTTT
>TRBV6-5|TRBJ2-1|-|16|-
CASSYPDQSSYNEQFF
TGTGCCAGCAGTTACCCCGACCAGAGCTCCTACAATGAGCAGTTCTTC
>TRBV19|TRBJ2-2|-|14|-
CASSFRDPTGELFF
TGTGCCAGTAGTTTCCGGGACCCCACCGGGGAGCTGTTTTTT
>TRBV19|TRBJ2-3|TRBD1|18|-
CAGTTTGANKSSTDTQYF
TGTGCCGGAACTACGACAGGGGCCAACAAATCTAGCACAGATACGCAGTATTTT
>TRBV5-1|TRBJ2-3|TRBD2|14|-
CASSVLASGDTQYF
TGCGCCAGCAGCGTACTAGCGTCGGGAGATACGCAGTATTTT
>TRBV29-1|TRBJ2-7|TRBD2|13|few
CSVTGLAGGVQYF
TGCAGCGTCACCGGACTAGCGGGAGGGGTGCAGTACTTC
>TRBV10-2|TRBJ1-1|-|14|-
CASTPDGLNTEAFF
TGCGCCAGCACTCCGGACGGATTGAACACTGAAGCTTTCTTT
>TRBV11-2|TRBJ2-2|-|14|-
CASSLDRGTGELFF
TGTGCCAGCAGCTTAGACCGGGGCACCGGGGAGCTGTTTTTT
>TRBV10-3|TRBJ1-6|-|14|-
CAIREERIDSPLHF
TGTGCCATTAGGGAGGAGCGTATCGATTCACCCCTCCACTTT
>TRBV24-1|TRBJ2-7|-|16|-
CATSEGFAGSTHEQYF
TGTGCCACCAGTGAGGGCTTCGCGGGGTCTACTCACGAGCAGTACTTC
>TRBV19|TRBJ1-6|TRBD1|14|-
CASSPRQGSSPLHF
TGTGCCAGTAGTCCCCGACAGGGCAGCTCACCCCTCCACTTT
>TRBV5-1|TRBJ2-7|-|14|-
CASSLVGREYEQYF
TGCGCCAGCAGCTTGGTGGGCAGGGAATACGAGCAGTACTTC
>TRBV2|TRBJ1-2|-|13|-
CARLDSPNYGYTF
TGTGCCAGATTAGACAGCCCTAACTATGGCTACACCTTC
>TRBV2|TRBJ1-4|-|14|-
CASSDGRSNEKLFF
TGTGCCAGCAGTGACGGCAGAAGTAATGAAAAACTGTTTTTT
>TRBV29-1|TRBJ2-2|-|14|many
CSVDGGGNTGELFF
TGCAGCGTTGATGGGGGTGGGAACACCGGGGAGCTGTTTTTT
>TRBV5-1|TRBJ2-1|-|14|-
CASSLAGHEYEQFF
TGCGCCAGCAGCTTGGCCGGGCACGAGTATGAGCAGTTCTTC
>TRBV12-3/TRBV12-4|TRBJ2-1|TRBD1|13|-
CAIGTGGINEQFF
TGTGCCATCGGGACAGGGGGCATCAATGAGCAGTTCTTC
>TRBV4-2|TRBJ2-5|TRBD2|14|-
CASSQGGKQETQYF
TGTGCCAGCAGCCAGGGGGGGAAACAAGAGACCCAGTACTTC
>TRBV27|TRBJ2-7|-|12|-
CASGLQVYEQYF
TGTGCCAGCGGCCTACAGGTCTACGAGCAGTACTTC
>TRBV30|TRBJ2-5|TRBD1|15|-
CAWSRGTGGQETQYF
TGTGCCTGGAGTAGGGGGACAGGGGGGCAAGAGACCCAGTACTTC
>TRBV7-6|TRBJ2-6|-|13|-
CASRQGGANVLTF
TGTGCCAGTAGGCAAGGGGGGGCCAACGTCCTGACTTTC
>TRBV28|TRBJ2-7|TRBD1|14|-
CASSPWDSLGEQYF
TGTGCCAGCAGCCCCTGGGACAGTCTAGGTGAGCAGTACTTC
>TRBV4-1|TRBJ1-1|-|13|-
CASRRLMNTEAFF
TGCGCCAGCAGACGTTTAATGAACACTGAAGCTTTCTTT
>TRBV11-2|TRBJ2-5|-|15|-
CASSLDRGPGETQYF
TGTGCCAGCAGCTTGGACCGGGGTCCCGGAGAGACCCAGTACTTC
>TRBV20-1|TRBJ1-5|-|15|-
CSASPSTGAGQPQHF
TGCAGTGCTAGTCCCTCGACGGGGGCGGGTCAGCCCCAGCATTTT
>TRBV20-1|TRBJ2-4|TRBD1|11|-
CSARTGDIQYF
TGCAGTGCTAGAACAGGGGACATTCAGTACTTC
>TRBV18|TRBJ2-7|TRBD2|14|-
CASSRTSGRDEQYF
TGTGCCAGCTCACGGACTAGCGGGAGGGACGAGCAGTACTTC
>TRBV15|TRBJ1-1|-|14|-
CATSTRRETLEAFF
TGTGCCACCAGCACCCGCCGGGAGACGCTTGAAGCTTTCTTT
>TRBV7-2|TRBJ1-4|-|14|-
CASSSSQGWEKLFF
TGTGCCAGCAGCTCATCCCAGGGGTGGGAAAAACTGTTTTTT
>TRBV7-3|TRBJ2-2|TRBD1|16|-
CASSLSRTGDGGELFF
TGTGCCAGCAGCTTATCGAGGACAGGGGATGGCGGGGAGCTGTTTTTT
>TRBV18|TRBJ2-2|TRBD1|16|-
CASSPSRTGDSGELFF
TGTGCCAGCTCACCATCCCGGACAGGGGATTCCGGGGAGCTGTTTTTT
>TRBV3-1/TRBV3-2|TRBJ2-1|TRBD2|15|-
CASSPTSGVGYEQFF
TGTGCCAGCAGCCCTACTAGCGGGGTTGGCTATGAGCAGTTCTTC
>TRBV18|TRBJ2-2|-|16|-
CASSPRNSQIAGELFF
TGTGCCAGCTCACCGCGGAATTCACAAATCGCCGGGGAGCTGTTTTTT
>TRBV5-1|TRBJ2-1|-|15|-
CASTSYGQGANEQFF
TGCGCCAGCACTTCGTACGGGCAGGGTGCGAATGAGCAGTTCTTC
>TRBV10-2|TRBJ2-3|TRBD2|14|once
CASTARGLVDTQYF
TGCGCCAGCACAGCGAGGGGACTAGTGGATACGCAGTATTTT
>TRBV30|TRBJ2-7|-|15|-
CAWSAFDGRSYEQYF
TGTGCCTGGAGTGCTTTCGACGGGCGCTCCTACGAGCAGTACTTC
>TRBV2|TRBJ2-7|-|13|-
CASILTHTYEQYF
TGTGCCAGCATCCTTACTCACACCTACGAGCAGTACTTC
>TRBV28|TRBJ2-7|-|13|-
CASRPGLVYEQYF
TGTGCCAGCAGACCGGGACTCGTCTACGAGCAGTACTTC
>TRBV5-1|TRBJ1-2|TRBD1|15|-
CASSLGTGYNYGYTF
TGCGCCAGCAGCTTGGGGACAGGCTATAACTATGGCTACACCTTC
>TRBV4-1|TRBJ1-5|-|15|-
CASSQRGWDPNPQHF
TGCGCCAGCAGCCAGAGGGGGTGGGACCCCAATCCCCAGCATTTT
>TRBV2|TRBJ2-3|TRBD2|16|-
CASSILGLASTDTQYF
TGTGCCAGCAGTATTCTGGGACTAGCGAGCACAGATACGCAGTATTTT
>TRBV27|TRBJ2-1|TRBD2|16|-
CASSLLFTSGGHEQFF
TGTGCCAGCAGTTTACTGTTTACTAGCGGGGGCCATGAGCAGTTCTTC
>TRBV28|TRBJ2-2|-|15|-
CASSNGQKSTGELFF
TGTGCCAGCAGTAATGGACAGAAGTCGACCGGGGAGCTGTTTTTT
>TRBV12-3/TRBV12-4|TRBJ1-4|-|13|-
CASSLGRGEKLFF
TGTGCCAGCAGTTTAGGCAGGGGTGAAAAACTGTTTTTT
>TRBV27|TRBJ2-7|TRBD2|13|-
CASNAGTSAEQYF
TGTGCCAGCAATGCTGGGACTAGCGCTGAGCAGTACTTC
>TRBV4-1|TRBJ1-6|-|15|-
CASTSAQGLHSPLHF
TGCGCCAGCACTTCTGCACAGGGCCTTCATTCACCCCTCCACTTT
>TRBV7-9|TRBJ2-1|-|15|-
CASSSHNLLGDEQFF
TGTGCCAGCAGCTCGCATAACTTGCTGGGGGATGAGCAGTTCTTC
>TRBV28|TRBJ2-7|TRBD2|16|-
CASSLGLLAGVYEQYF
TGTGCCAGCAGTTTAGGTCTTCTAGCGGGAGTGTACGAGCAGTACTTC
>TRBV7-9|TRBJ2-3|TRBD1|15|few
CASSSGQGAWDTQYF
TGTGCCAGCAGCTCGGGACAGGGGGCGTGGGATACGCAGTATTTT
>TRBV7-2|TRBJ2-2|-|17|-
CASSQTRERANTGELFF
TGTGCCAGCAGCCAGACAAGGGAGCGGGCGAACACCGGGGAGCTGTTTTTT